These T cell receptor beta chains were read from a single sample in a study of T cell changes during pregnancy in multiple sclerosis. Profiled with immunoSEQ multiplex PCR; TCRdb holds only in-frame clones, not every one. The sample records fewer than 45,000 clones, roughly nine tenths being singletons. Sample: CD4+ T cells from peripheral blood mononuclear cells, taken in the second trimester of pregnancy. All receptors come from a female donor in good health, enrolled as a control in a pregnancy study. CDR3s include the opening cysteine and the closing phenylalanine or tryptophan. The D gene is left open where the match is weak. Expanded clones get a size class; other rows say once, few or many, or leave the size out.

D gene,clone size,V gene,J gene,CDR3 DNA,CDR3 protein
TRBD1,.,TRBV6-5,TRBJ1-2,TGTGCCAGCAGCGACTACACAGGGGGTGGCTACACCTTC,CASSDYTGGGYTF
.,.,TRBV5-4,TRBJ2-7,TGTGCCAGCAGCTCCTCAGGGTCCGACGAGCAGTACTTC,CASSSSGSDEQYF
.,once,TRBV6-1,TRBJ1-5,TGTGCCAGCAACCGACAGCGACTCAGCAATCAGCCCCAGCATTTT,CASNRQRLSNQPQHF
TRBD1,few,TRBV4-2,TRBJ2-7,TGTGCCAGCAGCCAAGAGACAGGGGGGCTGTACGAGCAGTACTTC,CASSQETGGLYEQYF
.,once,TRBV21-1,TRBJ1-2,TGTGCCAGCAGCAAACGAGGAATTGGCTACACCTTC,CASSKRGIGYTF
.,.,TRBV7-9,TRBJ1-2,TGTGCCAGCAGCTTAATTCAGGGATCTAACTATGGCTACACCTTC,CASSLIQGSNYGYTF
TRBD2,.,TRBV29-1,TRBJ2-3,TGCAGCGTTGATCGGCCTAGCGGGTCTAGCACAGATACGCAGTATTTT,CSVDRPSGSSTDTQYF
.,.,TRBV18,TRBJ2-2,TGTGCCAGCTCACCACCGTGGGGGCAAGGGGAGGAGCTGTTTTTT,CASSPPWGQGEELFF
.,.,TRBV5-4,TRBJ1-1,TGTGCCAGCAGCTTGGGGACCAGGGGGAACACTGAAGCTTTCTTT,CASSLGTRGNTEAFF
TRBD2,.,TRBV6-1,TRBJ2-1,TGTGCCAGCAAGAGCGGGAGGGCCGACGGAGAGCAGTTCTTC,CASKSGRADGEQFF
.,.,TRBV29-1,TRBJ2-5,TGCAGCGTTGAACACGGGGGTAAGGCCCAGTACTTC,CSVEHGGKAQYF
.,.,TRBV10-3,TRBJ1-5,TGTGCCACTTTGAATCCAGGGAATCAGCCCCAGCATTTT,CATLNPGNQPQHF
.,.,TRBV7-9,TRBJ1-2,TGTGCCAGCAGACGGGGGGGCGCAGATGGCTACACCTTC,CASRRGGADGYTF
.,once,TRBV10-1,TRBJ1-1,TGCGCCAGCAGCCTTCCAGGGGACACTGAAGCTTTCTTT,CASSLPGDTEAFF
.,.,TRBV2,TRBJ2-1,TGTGCCAGTAACTGGGACATGGCCAACAATGAGCAGTTCTTC,CASNWDMANNEQFF
TRBD1,.,TRBV6-6,TRBJ1-4,TGTGCCGCCGAGACAGGGGATGAAAAACTGTTTTTT,CAAETGDEKLFF
.,.,TRBV21-1,TRBJ2-3,TGTGCCAGCAGCAAGGCCTGGGTGACGGGGAGGCGTCTGGGCACAGATACGCAGTATTTT,CASSKAWVTGRRLGTDTQYF
.,once,TRBV5-5,TRBJ1-3,TGTGCCAGCAGCTGGAGGGACGAGTGGGGAAACACCATATATTTT,CASSWRDEWGNTIYF
.,.,TRBV13,TRBJ2-5,TGTGCCAGCAGCTCGACAGGACTGGGGACCCAGTACTTC,CASSSTGLGTQYF
.,.,TRBV5-8,TRBJ2-5,TGTGCCAGCAGCCCGACTGCACCCCACAAGACCCAGTACTTC,CASSPTAPHKTQYF
.,once,TRBV7-2,TRBJ2-3,TGTGCCAGCAGCTTAGAAGCTCCAGATACGCAGTATTTT,CASSLEAPDTQYF
TRBD2,.,TRBV7-9,TRBJ2-1,TGTGCCAGCAGCACGGGCGGGAGCTCCTACAATGAGCAGTTCTTC,CASSTGGSSYNEQFF
TRBD1,few,TRBV6-5,TRBJ1-2,TGTGCCAGCAGTTCCCCCCGTGGGACAGCCGAATACACCTTC,CASSSPRGTAEYTF
TRBD2,.,TRBV2,TRBJ2-7,TGTGCCAGCAGTCCCAGCCCTCTAGCGGCCCCCGCCTACGAGCAGTACTTC,CASSPSPLAAPAYEQYF
TRBD1,.,TRBV5-1,TRBJ2-1,TGCGCCAGCTTAGGGACAGGGGGCTCGGATGAGCAGTTCTTC,CASLGTGGSDEQFF
TRBD2,.,TRBV13,TRBJ2-1,TGTGCCAGCAGTTCCTCACGGGAGGGACCATATGATGAGCAGTTCTTC,CASSSSREGPYDEQFF
.,.,TRBV27,TRBJ1-1,TGTGCCAGCAGTTGGAGTCAGACCGGGGGTGGCACTGAAGCTTTCTTT,CASSWSQTGGGTEAFF
.,.,TRBV7-9,TRBJ2-7,TGTGCCAGCAGCTTAGGACAGAACTACGAGCAGTACTTC,CASSLGQNYEQYF
.,.,TRBV6-4,TRBJ1-5,TGTGCCAGCAGTAAGAGAAACAATCAGCCCCAGCATTTT,CASSKRNNQPQHF
.,.,TRBV7-9,TRBJ2-2,TGTGCCAGCAGCTCGGCCAGGTCGGGGACCGGGGAGCTGTTTTTT,CASSSARSGTGELFF
TRBD1,.,TRBV6-1,TRBJ2-2,TGTGCCAGCAGAGGGACAGGGCGCACCGGGGAGCTGTTTTTT,CASRGTGRTGELFF